This is a list of T cell receptor beta chains from one sample in a study of CD8 T cells in ankylosing spondylitis. TCRdb analysed the 5' RACE reads with MiXCR anew, one entry per CDR3 protein. Altogether tens of thousands of distinct CDR3 sequences are present, over 3.5% being singletons, with the ten largest covering roughly 4%. Sequencing was carried out using blood, either unsorted or a sorted T cell fraction (not recorded which). Receptor source: a female donor with ankylosing spondylitis or in good health (not recorded which). CDR3s include the opening cysteine and the closing phenylalanine or tryptophan. The order of the fields is CDR3 length, D gene, V gene, clone size, J gene, CDR3 DNA, CDR3 protein. A D gene is named only where the DNA matches it firmly. Where a row states a size, it is once, few, many or the class of an expanded clone; other rows omit it.

16	.	TRBV9	many	TRBJ1-4	TGTGCCAGCAGCGTAGGGAGGGGCGGGATTTCGGAAAAACTGTTTTTT	CASSVGRGGISEKLFF
17	TRBD1	TRBV9	many	TRBJ1-6	TGTGCCAGCAGCGTGGACGTGACAGGGTACTATAATTCACCCCTCCACTTT	CASSVDVTGYYNSPLHF
15	.	TRBV9	many	TRBJ1-4	TGTGCCAGCAGCGTAGGGGGTGCGGATAATGAAAAACTGTTTTTT	CASSVGGADNEKLFF
14	TRBD1	TRBV9	many	TRBJ1-6	TGTGCCAGCGGGGCAGGGGGGCATAATTCACCCCTCCACTTT	CASGAGGHNSPLHF
15	.	TRBV9	many	TRBJ1-2	TGTGCCAGCAGCGCCGGACAGCTGGGGGACTATGGCTACACCTTC	CASSAGQLGDYGYTF
15	TRBD2	TRBV9	many	TRBJ2-1	TGTGCCAGCAGCGTAGTTGTCGCGGGGGTCAATGAGCAGTTCTTC	CASSVVVAGVNEQFF
17	.	TRBV9	many	TRBJ1-1	TGTGCCAGCAGCGTAGACCCCATGGAGGGGGTAAAGACTGAAGCTTTCTTT	CASSVDPMEGVKTEAFF
14	.	TRBV9	medium-sized	TRBJ1-1	TGTGCCAGCAGCCTGATCCAGGGGAACACTGAAGCTTTCTTT	CASSLIQGNTEAFF
14	TRBD1	TRBV9	many	TRBJ1-5	TGTGCCAGCAGCGCCCAGGGGGTGGATCAGCCCCAGCATTTT	CASSAQGVDQPQHF
13	TRBD2	TRBV9	many	TRBJ2-5	TGTGCCAGCAGCCCGACTAGCCGGGAGACCCAGTACTTC	CASSPTSRETQYF
15	.	TRBV9	many	TRBJ2-7	TGTGCCAGCAGCGCGCGGGGAAGGGGCTCCTACGAGCAGTACTTC	CASSARGRGSYEQYF
15	.	TRBV9	many	TRBJ1-5	TGTGCCAGCAGCGTAGGATCGGAGGCGTATCAGCCCCAGCATTTT	CASSVGSEAYQPQHF
16	TRBD2	TRBV9	.	TRBJ2-3	TGTGCCAGCAGCGTAGTCGGGGGGGACGTAACAGATACGCAGTATTTT	CASSVVGGDVTDTQYF
13	.	TRBV9	many	TRBJ2-3	TGTGCCAGCAGCGTAGCTCCGGGAGATACGCAGTATTTT	CASSVAPGDTQYF
15	TRBD1	TRBV9	.	TRBJ2-3	TGTGCCAGCAGCGCGGACAGGGGAGGACCAGATACGCAGTATTTT	CASSADRGGPDTQYF
15	.	TRBV9	many	TRBJ1-2	TGTGCCAGCAGCGTAGCGGGGACGTCTAACTATGGCTACACCTTC	CASSVAGTSNYGYTF
14	.	TRBV9	many	TRBJ1-1	TGTGCCAGCAGCCAGGGGACACCTAACACTGAAGCTTTCTTT	CASSQGTPNTEAFF
14	.	TRBV9	many	TRBJ1-1	TGTGCCAGCAGCGTAGACCCGGCAGGTCCTGAAGCTTTCTTT	CASSVDPAGPEAFF
16	TRBD1	TRBV9	few	TRBJ2-7	TGTGCCAGCAGCGTAGGAAGTTCGGGACAGGGCTACGAGCAGTACTTC	CASSVGSSGQGYEQYF
14	.	TRBV20-1	many	TRBJ2-1	TGCAGTGCACCTAACAGAGAGTCCTACAATGAGCAGTTCTTC	CSAPNRESYNEQFF
14	.	TRBV20-1	many	TRBJ2-5	TGCAGTGCTTTCCCACGGGGGCGGGGCGAGACCCAGTACTTC	CSAFPRGRGETQYF
15	.	TRBV9	many	TRBJ1-1	TGTGCCAGCAGCGTAGGGGCAGGGTTGAACACTGAAGCTTTCTTT	CASSVGAGLNTEAFF
14	TRBD1	TRBV9	many	TRBJ2-2	TGTGCCAGCAGCGTAACAGGGGACACCGGGGAGCTGTTTTTT	CASSVTGDTGELFF
13	.	TRBV9	many	TRBJ2-5	TGTGCCAGCAGCGTAGGGACACGGGCGGACCAGTACTTC	CASSVGTRADQYF
15	TRBD1	TRBV9	many	TRBJ1-1	TGTGCCAGCAGCGCCGGGACAGGGGTAAACACTGAAGCTTTCTTT	CASSAGTGVNTEAFF
13	.	TRBV9	many	TRBJ1-2	TGTGCCAGCAGCGATAATGACCTCTATGGCTACACCTTC	CASSDNDLYGYTF
16	.	TRBV9	many	TRBJ2-2	TGTGCCAGCAGCGTAGCACCCAACTTTGAGTCCGGGGAGCTGTTTTTT	CASSVAPNFESGELFF
13	.	TRBV9	.	TRBJ1-1	TGTGCCAGCAGCGTGGTGGAAGGTTCTGAAGCTTTCTTT	CASSVVEGSEAFF
13	.	TRBV9	many	TRBJ1-4	TGTGCCAGCAGCGAAACCGACAGTGAAAAACTGTTTTTT	CASSETDSEKLFF
13	.	TRBV9	many	TRBJ1-2	TGTGCCAGCAGCGTAGGCGGACAAGATGGCTACACCTTC	CASSVGGQDGYTF
14	.	TRBV9	many	TRBJ2-5	TGTGCCAGCAGCGTAGCGTCGAGTGGGGGATTGCAGTACTTC	CASSVASSGGLQYF
17	TRBD2	TRBV9	many	TRBJ2-2	TGTGCCAGCAGCGGGGGACTAGCGGGGGGAGACACCGGGGAGCTGTTTTTT	CASSGGLAGGDTGELFF
14	.	TRBV9	many	TRBJ2-7	TGTGCCAGCAGCGTACGAGGGGGAGGCTACGAGCAGTACTTC	CASSVRGGGYEQYF
15	TRBD2	TRBV9	.	TRBJ2-3	TGTGCCAGCAGCGCCCTCGAAGCGGGGGTAGGAACGCAGTATTTT	CASSALEAGVGTQYF
17	TRBD1	TRBV9	.	TRBJ2-7	TGTGCCAGCAGCAGAGGGGGGACAGGGAAAGGGTTCGGGGAGCAGTACTTC	CASSRGGTGKGFGEQYF
16	.	TRBV9	many	TRBJ1-1	TGTGCCAGCAGCGTTACCTCAGGGGTCAGGGACACTGAAGCTTTCTTT	CASSVTSGVRDTEAFF
15	TRBD2	TRBV9	many	TRBJ2-4	TGTGCCAGCAGCGTAGGGGCGGGGGGGCCCAACATTCAGTACTTC	CASSVGAGGPNIQYF
16	.	TRBV9	many	TRBJ1-4	TGTGCCAGCAGCCCTCACCCGACAGGCGGTAATGAAAAACTGTTTTTT	CASSPHPTGGNEKLFF
16	.	TRBV9	many	TRBJ2-1	TGTGCCAGCAGCGTAATCTCGGGGGGAGGGGGGAATGAGCAGTTCTTC	CASSVISGGGGNEQFF
16	.	TRBV9	many	TRBJ2-1	TGTGCCAGCAGCGTAGGATCTCAGGGCATTGGAAGTGAGCAGTTCTTC	CASSVGSQGIGSEQFF
15	.	TRBV9	many	TRBJ2-1	TGTGCCAGCAGCGTGGGTGCACTCTCCTACAATGAGCAGTTCTTC	CASSVGALSYNEQFF
16	.	TRBV9	many	TRBJ1-6	TGTGCCAGCAGCGTTGGGGGAGGACGGAATAATTCACCCCTCCACTTT	CASSVGGGRNNSPLHF
13	TRBD2	TRBV9	.	TRBJ2-1	TGTGCCAGCAGCGCGGGACTAGCCCCCGAGCAGTTCTTC	CASSAGLAPEQFF
15	TRBD1	TRBV9	few	TRBJ2-1	TGTGCCAGCAGCGCCAGACAGGGGGTTTTTGATGAGCAGTTCTTC	CASSARQGVFDEQFF
15	.	TRBV9	many	TRBJ2-3	TGTGCCAGCAGCCCTACTAGCTCTGGCACAGATACGCAGTATTTT	CASSPTSSGTDTQYF
15	TRBD1	TRBV9	many	TRBJ1-3	TGTGCCAGCAGCCCTCGGACAGGGTCTGGAAACACCATATATTTT	CASSPRTGSGNTIYF
15	TRBD2	TRBV9	many	TRBJ2-3	TGTGCCAGCAGCGTAGCTACGGGAGGGCCAGATACGCAGTATTTT	CASSVATGGPDTQYF
13	.	TRBV9	medium-sized	TRBJ2-3	TGTGCCAGCAGCGTTTTGGAGACAGATACGCAGTATTTT	CASSVLETDTQYF